Below are 22 T cell receptor beta chains sequenced from a single sample in a study of T cell clonotyping in hematopoietic cell transplantation. Clones were read by immunoSEQ multiplex PCR, and TCRdb kept only the in-frame ones, dropping some. Here the sample spans 10,000 to 15,000 clones, more than 85% being singletons. Source material: peripheral blood mononuclear cells. The receptors were sampled from a woman aged 45-65 years in good health. Some clones in this sample may be carry-over from other donors' samples.

This chain connects TRBV28 to TRBJ2-3, with 8 nucleotides matching TRBD1. The trim removed 8 bases at V and 8 bases at J, leaving 12 bases unmatched. Germline V gene data show CDR1 as MDHEN and CDR2 as SYDVKM. The CDR3 totals 14 residues. In nucleotides, the CDR3 is TGTGCCAGCCGCCGGACAGGGTTTCGTGTTACGCAGTATTTT. The encoded protein is CASRRTGFRVTQYF.

V and J are TRBV6-5 and TRBJ2-1, with D tentatively TRBD2 (5 bases). This CDR3 is built from 15 residues. From germline, CDR1 is MNHEY and CDR2 SVGAGI. Trimming removed 0 bases at V and 4 bases at J, with 10 bases between. In DNA, the CDR3 is TGTGCCAGCAGTTACTCGAGGGCGGAGTACAATGAGCAGTTCTTC. Amino acid sequence: CASSYSRAEYNEQFF.

V is TRBV28 and J is TRBJ1-2; D is uncertain. V was trimmed by 2 bases and J by 4 bases, leaving 5 bases between them. The CDR3 has 12 residues. In germline, CDR1 is MDHEN, CDR2 SYDVKM. CDR3 nucleotides: TGTGCCAGCAGTTTAGCAGGCTATGGCTACACCTTC. Its protein product is CASSLAGYGYTF.

The V and J genes are TRBV7-2 and TRBJ2-1; D not resolved. The V end lost 0 bases, the J end lost 0 bases, and 12 bases lay between the germline ends. CDR1 SGHTA and CDR2 FQGNSA come from the germline V gene. The CDR3 runs 17 residues. The CDR3 sequence is CASSLAIQWSSYNEQFF. For the CDR3, the DNA is TGTGCCAGCAGCTTAGCCATCCAGTGGAGCTCCTACAATGAGCAGTTCTTC. The full variable domain, with the rest looked up from reference TRBV7-2 and TRBJ2-1, is GAGVSQSPSNKVTEKGKDVELRCDPISGHTALYWYRQSLGQGLEFLIYFQGNSAPDKSGLPSDRFSAERTGGSVSTLTIQRTQQEDSAVYLCASSLAIQWSSYNEQFFGPGTRLTVL.

The chain couples TRBV30 to TRBJ1-1; D possibly corresponds to TRBD1 (5 bases). V dropped 4 bases and J dropped 0 bases, with 9 bases sitting between them. This CDR3 is built from 13 residues. CDR1 and CDR2 from the germline V gene are GTSNPN and SVGIG (reference sequence). The CDR3 nucleotides read TGTGCCTGGAACCGGGGCCTGAACACTGAAGCTTTCTTT. Translating it yields CAWNRGLNTEAFF.

The chain recombines TRBV5-8 with TRBJ1-5; 10 bases map to TRBD1. The CDR3 spans 13 residues. V shed 7 bases, J shed 7 bases, and the junction held 5 bases outside the gene matches. In germline, CDR1 is SGHTS, CDR2 YDEGEE. CDR3 residues: CASQRDRGQPQHF. The CDR3 region has the DNA TGTGCCAGCCAGAGGGACAGGGGCCAGCCCCAGCATTTT.

The chain employs TRBV27 and TRBJ2-7; tentative D call: TRBD1 (6 bases). V was clipped by 5 bases and J by 3 bases, with 11 bases between them. The CDR3 has 13 residues. The germline V gene encodes CDR1 MNHEY and CDR2 SMNVEV (reference sequence). CDR3 DNA: TGTGCCAGCAGTAACGGACAGAACTACGAGCAGTACTTC. It specifies CASSNGQNYEQYF.

The chain combines TRBV4-1 with TRBJ1-1; D remains unclear. There are 14 residues in the CDR3. Germline values: CDR1 MGHRA, CDR2 YSYEKL. V lost 2 bases and J lost 1, with 8 bases in between. CDR3 bases: TGCGCCAGCAGCCAACTGTTAGGGAACACTGAAGCTTTCTTT. This encodes CASSQLLGNTEAFF.

V and J are TRBV2 and TRBJ2-3; D is possibly TRBD2 (5 bases). This CDR3 has 14 amino acids. With 2 bases removed from V and 7 bases from J, the gap between germline ends came to 13 bases. CDR1 and CDR2 (germline): SNHLY, FYNNEI. The CDR3 nucleotides read TGTGCCAGCAGTGAACGGCGGGTAACTTATACGCAGTATTTT. The encoded protein is CASSERRVTYTQYF.

The chain uses TRBV7-8 and TRBJ2-3; 8 bases are shared with TRBD2. The V segment lost 5 bases and the J segment 0 bases; nucleotides outside the gene matches: 7. The CDR3 spans 16 residues. Per germline, CDR1 SGHVS and CDR2 FQNEAQ. CDR3 DNA sequence: TGTGCCAGCAGCGCGTTCAGCGGGGGTAGCACAGATACGCAGTATTTT. Translated, it gives CASSAFSGGSTDTQYF.

V gene TRBV6-5 combines with J gene TRBJ1-5; D is perhaps TRBD1 (5 bases). This CDR3 is 14 amino acids long. V lost 6 bases, J lost 7 bases, and 16 bases lay in between. CDR1 is MNHEY and CDR2 is SVGAGI in the germline V gene. CDR3: CASRVGRASQPQHF. CDR3 DNA: TGTGCCAGCAGGGTAGGCAGGGCATCGCAGCCCCAGCATTTT.

This clone was counted a single time. This chain links TRBV4-3 with TRBJ1-5; TRBD1 is a possible D gene (6 bases). CDR3 size: 15 residues. Trimming left V 1 base short and J 11 bases short, with 18 bases between. Germline V lookup: CDR1 LGHNA, CDR2 YSLEER. The CDR3 DNA follows: TGCGCCAGCAGCCAAGTGCAGGGTCCCGCAGGGGCCCAGCATTTT. Its protein is CASSQVQGPAGAQHF.

The chain has TRBV11-1 and TRBJ2-1; D may match TRBD1 or TRBD2 (5 bases each). V lost 5 bases to trimming and J lost 10 bases, with 24 bases between them. The CDR3 covers 16 residues. Germline CDR1 is SGHAT and CDR2 is FQDESV (reference sequence). CDR3 coding DNA: TGTGCCAGCAGCGGCCGGTCCGGGACCTATCGTAAAGAGCAGTTCTTC. Amino acid sequence: CASSGRSGTYRKEQFF.

This rearrangement joins TRBV30 to TRBJ1-2; no clear D gene. V gave up 0 bases and J gave up 4 bases, with 9 bases separating them. CDR1 GTSNPN and CDR2 SVGIG come from the germline V gene (reference sequence). This CDR3 is 13 amino acids long. The CDR3 region has the DNA TGTGCCTGGAGTGTATCGGGGATCTATGGCTACACCTTC. Protein sequence: CAWSVSGIYGYTF. Based on the CDR3 plus reference TRBV30 and TRBJ1-2, the full variable domain is SQTIHQWPATLVQPVGSPLSLECTVEGTSNPNLYWYRQAAGRGLQLLFYSVGIGQISSEVPQNLSASRPQDRQFILSSKKLLLSDSGFYLCAWSVSGIYGYTFGSGTRLTVV.

The gene calls are TRBV19 and TRBJ2-1, with TRBD2 identical over 9 bases. This CDR3 contains 16 residues. Looked up from germline, CDR1 is LNHDA and CDR2 is SQIVND (reference sequence). J lost 0 bases, V lost 10 bases, and 10 bases had no gene match. The CDR3 is CATSKGLASSYNEQFF. CDR3 nucleotides: TGTGCCACCTCAAAGGGACTAGCTAGCTCCTACAATGAGCAGTTCTTC.

The CDR3: CATLFPGTGKRGYGYTF. The CDR3 region has the DNA TGTGCCACGTTATTCCCGGGGACAGGGAAAAGAGGCTATGGCTACACCTTC. This chain connects TRBV19 to TRBJ1-2, with 9 bases lining up with TRBD1. The CDR3 has 17 residues. Germline loops: CDR1 LNHDA, CDR2 SQIVND (reference sequence). Trimming removed 10 bases from V and 4 bases from J; junction bases left unmatched: 19.

This sequence joins TRBV19 and TRBJ1-2, with a weak D call TRBD1 (5 bases). CDR1 is LNHDA, CDR2 SQIVND, per germline (reference sequence). This CDR3 contains 13 residues. V was cut by 7 bases and J by 4 bases, with 13 bases left in between. CDR3 nucleotide sequence: TGTGCCAGTAATCCGACAGCGGGCTATGGCTACACCTTC. Translating it yields CASNPTAGYGYTF.

This chain uses TRBV14 with TRBJ2-7, with 9 bases that match TRBD2. The V gene's germline CDR1 is SGHDN and CDR2 FVKESK. The CDR3 covers 14 residues. The junction had 5 bases not matched to a gene; V was cut back by 4 bases and J by 4 bases. In DNA form, the CDR3 reads TGTGCCAGCAGCCGGTTGGGACTAGCTTACGAGCAGTACTTC. This translates into CASSRLGLAYEQYF. Based on the CDR3 plus reference TRBV14 and TRBJ2-7, the full variable domain is EAGVTQFPSHSVIEKGQTVTLRCDPISGHDNLYWYRRVMGKEIKFLLHFVKESKQDESGMPNNRFLAERTGGTYSTLKVQPAELEDSGVYFCASSRLGLAYEQYFGPGTRLTVT.

This chain connects TRBV19 to TRBJ1-1; D ambiguous. With 7 bases removed from V and 2 bases from J, the gap between germline ends came to 11 bases. The CDR3 covers 13 residues. Germline CDR1 and CDR2: LNHDA and SQIVND (reference sequence). CDR3 in amino acids: CASKVFQNTEAFF. CDR3 in DNA: TGTGCCAGTAAGGTATTTCAAAACACTGAAGCTTTCTTT.

V and J are TRBV29-1 and TRBJ2-6; 9 positions match TRBD1. After removal of 4 bases from V and 2 bases from J, the junction contained 3 bases not matched to a gene. The CDR3 totals 15 residues. In germline, CDR1 is SQVTM, CDR2 ANQGSEA. As DNA, the CDR3 is TGCAGCGTTGCGGGACAGGGTACTGGGGCCAACGTCCTGACTTTC. Protein: CSVAGQGTGANVLTF. Combining the CDR3 with reference TRBV29-1 and TRBJ2-6 gives the whole variable domain SAVISQKPSRDICQRGTSLTIQCQVDSQVTMMFWYRQQPGQSLTLIATANQGSEATYESGFVIDKFPISRPNLTFSTLTVSNMSPEDSSIYLCSVAGQGTGANVLTFGAGSRLTVL.

The chain combines TRBV27 with TRBJ1-4; D ambiguous. V was pared by 6 bases and J by 0 bases, with 8 bases between. The germline V gene has CDR1 MNHEY and CDR2 SMNVEV (reference sequence). This CDR3 contains 14 residues. CDR3 in DNA: TGTGCCAGCAGCTTTTTCCCAACTAATGAAAAACTGTTTTTT. Residues: CASSFFPTNEKLFF. Full variable domain (rest looked up from reference TRBV27 and TRBJ1-4): EAQVTQNPRYLITVTGKKLTVTCSQNMNHEYMSWYRQDPGLGLRQIYYSMNVEVTDKGDVPEGYKVSRKEKRNFPLILESPSPNQTSLYFCASSFFPTNEKLFFGSGTQLSVL.

The CDR3 is CASSFDSYGYTF. CDR3 bases: TGTGCCAGCAGCTTCGACAGCTATGGCTACACCTTC. The V and J genes are TRBV7-9 and TRBJ1-2, with D perhaps TRBD1 (5 bases). From germline, CDR1 is SEHNR and CDR2 FQNEAQ (reference sequence). V shed 3 bases and J shed 4 bases, with 6 bases lying between them. The CDR3 runs to 12 residues.